This paragraph covers one TCR beta chain sequence. Its antigen remains unknown. No infections or other immune events were documented during collection. This sample is drawn from a study of identifying expanded T cells in peripheral blood. The length of the CDR3 is 14 residues. V gave up 3 bases and J gave up 2 bases, with 10 bases separating them. The germline V gene encodes CDR1 SEHNR and CDR2 FQNEAQ (reference sequence). The study, taken as a whole, reports: Technical replicates showed around 1.2 changed clones; approximately 2 weeks 15 to 20; four weeks 19. Variance in clone template counts between approximately two-week samples significantly increased with total template count across all healthy donors.

Some clones are missing from TCRdb's copy, which holds only in-frame ones; the method was immunoSEQ multiplex PCR. The sample has 83,000 or so clones, around nine tenths seen once. The sample consisted of blood. The source is a person aged 18 to 70 in good health. V usage is TRBV7-9 and J usage is TRBJ1-2, with a possible D match to TRBD1 (5 bases). CDR3 nucleotides: TGTGCCAGCAGCTTCGGCGAGGGGAACTATGGCTACACCTTC. This codes for CASSFGEGNYGYTF.